These 31 T cell receptor beta chains were sequenced from one sample in a study of identifying expanded T cells in peripheral blood. Here immunoSEQ multiplex PCR was the method, and the copy in TCRdb shows in-frame clones only, minus some. The data contain roughly 100,000 clones, around nine tenths of them singletons. Sequencing used blood. These receptor sequences come from a person between 18 and 70 years old in good health.

J is TRBJ1-5 and V is TRBV15, with unresolved D. Germline CDR1 reads LNHNV; CDR2 reads YYDKDF (reference sequence). The CDR3 has 12 amino acids. Trimming left V 6 bases short and J 4 bases short, with 7 bases between. The CDR3 DNA reads as TGTGCCACCAGGGAAGGAAATCAGCCCCAGCATTTT. Protein sequence: CATREGNQPQHF.

This sequence joins TRBV7-3 and TRBJ1-2, with no clear D. V lost 5 bases, J lost 6 bases, and 13 bases lay in between. The length of the CDR3 is 13 residues. Germline V CDR1 and CDR2: SGHTA, FQGTGA. CDR3 in DNA: TGTGCCAGCAGCCCCGGACCCGGGCATGGCTACACCTTC. Translated, it gives CASSPGPGHGYTF.

V is TRBV7-9 and J is TRBJ2-5; the D gene is possibly TRBD2 (5 bases). The CDR3 is made up of 15 amino acids. Deletions cut 7 bases from V and 6 bases from J, with 21 bases between. Germline lookup yields CDR1 SEHNR and CDR2 FQNEAQ (reference sequence). This chain's CDR3 is CASTSPGSGGQTQYF. The CDR3 bases are TGTGCCAGCACATCCCCGGGGTCGGGTGGACAGACCCAGTACTTC.

The rearrangement joins TRBV6-6 to TRBJ2-7; no reliable D call. Germline-derived CDR1 and CDR2 are MNHNY and SVGAGI (reference sequence). Trimming stripped 2 bases from V and 5 bases from J, with 16 bases between. This CDR3 has 15 residues. The CDR3 region is CASSYPPRGVHEQYF. Written as DNA, the CDR3 is TGTGCCAGCAGTTACCCGCCTCGAGGAGTCCACGAGCAGTACTTC.

The genes are TRBV25-1 and TRBJ2-5; D is unresolved. CDR3 length equals 14 residues. The V end was cut by 1 base, the J end by 5 bases, with 11 bases between. Germline V lookup: CDR1 MGHDK, CDR2 SYGVNS. CDR3 DNA: TGTGCCAGCAGTGAATTCGGCTTGGGGGAGACCCAGTACTTC. This encodes CASSEFGLGETQYF.

This sequence joins TRBV6-5 and TRBJ1-1; a weak D match, TRBD1 (5 bases). Trimming left V 6 bases short and J 7 bases short, with 12 bases between. The CDR3 runs to 12 residues. Germline V gene lookup returns CDR1 MNHEY and CDR2 SVGAGI. The CDR3 here is CASSTGGSEAFF. The DNA for the CDR3 is TGTGCCAGCAGCACGGGGGGAAGTGAAGCTTTCTTT.

The V and J genes are TRBV5-4 and TRBJ1-6, with D possibly matching TRBD1 (5 bases). CDR3 length: 16 residues. V dropped 4 bases and J dropped 12 bases, with 23 bases sitting between them. Germline V gives CDR1 SGHNT, CDR2 YYREEE (reference sequence). CDR3 protein: CASSVGFNSGGGPLHF. In DNA, the CDR3 is TGTGCCAGCAGCGTAGGTTTTAACTCGGGGGGAGGACCCCTCCACTTT.

There are a few counts of this clone. CDR3 protein: CASSLALGQGMETQYF. The CDR3 nucleotides are TGTGCCAGCAGCTTAGCCTTGGGACAGGGAATGGAGACGCAGTATTTT. The chain joins TRBV7-2 to TRBJ2-3; TRBD1 aligns across 9 bases. Germline V CDR1 and CDR2: SGHTA, FQGNSA. CDR3 length equals 16 residues. With 0 bases clipped from V and 9 bases from J, the junction kept 10 bases outside the gene matches.

This chain links TRBV7-6 with TRBJ2-2; no clear D. Trimming took off 1 base at V and 7 bases at J, with 13 bases between the two ends. From germline, CDR1 is SGHVS and CDR2 FNYEAQ. The CDR3 spans 15 residues. The chain's CDR3 is CASSLVGPLSGELFF. CDR3 coding DNA: TGTGCCAGCAGCTTAGTAGGGCCCCTGAGCGGGGAGCTGTTTTTT.

This clone showed up just a few times. The chain couples TRBV16 to TRBJ1-1, with a possible D match to TRBD1 (5 bases). With 4 bases removed from V and 5 bases from J, the gap between germline ends came to 14 bases. Germline CDR1 is KGHSY and CDR2 is FQNENV. The CDR3 length is 14 residues. CDR3 nucleotide sequence: TGTGCCAGCAGCCCAACGTCAGGGTGGACTGAAGCTTTCTTT. This encodes CASSPTSGWTEAFF. The variable domain in full, with the rest retrieved from reference TRBV16 and TRBJ1-1, is GEEVAQTPKHLVRGEGQKAKLYCAPIKGHSYVFWYQQVLKNEFKFLISFQNENVFDETGMPKERFSAKCLPNSPCSLEIQATKLEDSAVYFCASSPTSGWTEAFFGQGTRLTVV.

This clone was seen a single time. CDR3 in amino acids: CASSLAAGSSYEQYF. The CDR3 bases are TGCGCCAGCAGCTTGGCCGCGGGGAGCTCCTACGAGCAGTACTTC. This rearrangement joins TRBV5-1 to TRBJ2-7; maybe TRBD2 (6 bases). This CDR3 contains 15 residues. Trimming took off 0 bases at V and 0 bases at J, with 10 bases between the two ends. The germline V gene encodes CDR1 SGHRS and CDR2 YFSETQ. Full variable domain (missing parts from reference TRBV5-1 and TRBJ2-7): KAGVTQTPRYLIKTRGQQVTLSCSPISGHRSVSWYQQTPGQGLQFLFEYFSETQRNKGNFPGRFSGRQFSNSRSEMNVSTLELGDSALYLCASSLAAGSSYEQYFGPGTRLTVT.

The chain employs TRBV10-2 and TRBJ2-5, with a possible D match to TRBD1 (6 bases). CDR3 size: 14 residues. Per germline, CDR1 WSHSY and CDR2 SAAADI. V was pared by 8 bases and J by 1 base, with 14 bases between. The CDR3 reads CASEKGTFQETQYF. The CDR3 region has the DNA TGCGCCAGCGAAAAAGGGACATTCCAAGAGACCCAGTACTTC.

Only one count was recorded for this clone. The rearrangement joins TRBV11-3 to TRBJ2-2, with unresolved D. The CDR3 is 14 residues long. The V end lost 1 base, the J end lost 2 bases, and 5 bases lay between the germline ends. Germline lookup yields CDR1 SGHNT and CDR2 YENEEA. DNA for the CDR3: TGTGCCAGCAGCTTAGGAAGAAACACCGGGGAGCTGTTTTTT. Its translation is CASSLGRNTGELFF.

The J gene is TRBJ2-2, the V gene TRBV7-2; no clear D gene. Germline loops: CDR1 SGHTA, CDR2 FQGNSA. CDR3 size: 15 residues. The V end was cut by 3 bases, the J end by 2 bases, with 10 bases between. CDR3 DNA sequence: TGTGCCAGCAGCTTGTCACTACTAAACACCGGGGAGCTGTTTTTT. It codes for CASSLSLLNTGELFF.

This chain uses TRBV7-2 with TRBJ2-5, with 10 positions matching TRBD1. Trimming at V came to 5 bases and at J to 2 bases, leaving 11 bases not matched to a gene. The length of the CDR3 is 17 residues. Germline V gene lookup returns CDR1 SGHTA and CDR2 FQGNSA. The CDR3 here is CASSPGLTGGLQETQYF. CDR3 nucleotides: TGTGCCAGCAGCCCGGGACTGACAGGGGGCTTACAAGAGACCCAGTACTTC.

The chain couples TRBV19 to TRBJ1-4; D gene ambiguous. The V gene's germline CDR1 is LNHDA and CDR2 SQIVND (reference sequence). The V end lost 5 bases, the J end lost 10 bases, and 17 bases lay between the germline ends. CDR3 length: 14 amino acids. The CDR3 bases are TGTGCCAGTAGTGTCCCGGCGGGCGGAGGAAAACTGTTTTTT. It codes for CASSVPAGGGKLFF. Filled out from reference TRBV19 and TRBJ1-4, the complete variable domain reads DGGITQSPKYLFRKEGQNVTLSCEQNLNHDAMYWYRQDPGQGLRLIYYSQIVNDFQKGDIAEGYSVSREKKESFPLTVTSAQKNPTAFYLCASSVPAGGGKLFFGSGTQLSVL.

V is TRBV2 and J is TRBJ1-2; 8 bases map to TRBD1. Germline V gives CDR1 SNHLY, CDR2 FYNNEI. Unmatched junction bases numbered 11, after V lost 8 bases and J lost 9 bases. This CDR3 is built from 13 residues. The CDR3 DNA reads as TGTGCCAGCCCTACCGGACAGGGAGATCGCTACACCTTC. Protein sequence: CASPTGQGDRYTF.

About this clone itself: The DNA is omitted, as the CDR3 cannot be located on it reliably, and the CDR3 follows TCRdb's listing. The chain links TRBV28 to TRBJ1-1. Germline-derived CDR1 and CDR2 are MDHEN and SYDVKM. Both ends counted, the CDR3 spans 15 residues. CDR3 residues: CASSSPGDFGNEAFF.

The rearrangement links TRBV6-5 to TRBJ1-2; D gene ambiguous. The germline V and J ends were trimmed by 5 bases and 4 bases, with 11 bases remaining between them. The CDR3 spans 13 residues. Germline V gene lookup returns CDR1 MNHEY and CDR2 SVGAGI. The CDR3 spells CASSEDIIYGYTF. DNA of the CDR3: TGTGCCAGCAGTGAAGACATCATCTATGGCTACACCTTC.

J is TRBJ1-6 and V is TRBV2, with 8 bases identical to TRBD1. Germline V gene lookup returns CDR1 SNHLY and CDR2 FYNNEI. The CDR3 is 15 residues long. V lost 4 bases to trimming and J lost 7 bases; unmatched junction nucleotides: 6. In DNA, the CDR3 is TGTGCCAGCAGTGCCCTAGGACAGGGAAATTCACCCCTCCACTTT. Translation gives CASSALGQGNSPLHF.

In this sample, this clone turned up a few times. V is TRBV7-9 and J is TRBJ1-2; tentatively, D is TRBD1 (5 bases). Between the trimmed V and J ends, which lost 5 bases and 3 bases, there was a span of 10 bases. Per the germline V gene, CDR1 is SEHNR and CDR2 is FQNEAQ (reference sequence). The CDR3 spans 13 residues. CDR3 sequence: CASSAGTDYGYTF. In DNA form, the CDR3 reads TGTGCCAGCAGCGCAGGGACCGACTATGGCTACACCTTC.

This clone was recorded a few times. V and J are TRBV5-1 and TRBJ1-1; possible D gene TRBD1, 5 bases. The ends were cut back, 0 bases at V and 0 bases at J, with 18 bases in the middle. CDR1 SGHRS and CDR2 YFSETQ come from the germline V gene. The CDR3 sequence is 18 residues long. CDR3 bases: TGCGCCAGCAGCTTGGTCCTGAGACAGCCTCTTATGAACACTGAAGCTTTCTTT. Translating it yields CASSLVLRQPLMNTEAFF.

The table lists this clone with a few counts. The chain has TRBV6-1 and TRBJ2-2; D possibly uses TRBD1 or TRBD2 (5 bases each). V was cut by 3 bases and J by 6 bases, with 14 bases left in between. Germline CDR1 is MNHNS and CDR2 is SASEGT. The CDR3 sequence is 15 residues long. CDR3 DNA: TGTGCCAGCAGTGATAAACCCGGGACCCCCGGGGAGCTGTTTTTT. Translated: CASSDKPGTPGELFF.

The chain has TRBV7-2 and TRBJ2-5, with 9 bases lining up with TRBD1. The junction had 7 bases not matched to a gene; V was cut back by 1 base and J by 10 bases. The CDR3 totals 14 residues. Germline lookup yields CDR1 SGHTA and CDR2 FQGNSA. CDR3 region: CASSLERGTGHQYF. CDR3 nucleotides: TGTGCCAGCAGCTTAGAACGAGGGACAGGGCACCAGTACTTC.

The chain joins TRBV18 to TRBJ2-2; D may be TRBD1 or TRBD2 (5 bases each). Per the germline V gene, CDR1 is KGHSH and CDR2 is LQKENI. The ends were cut back, 10 bases at V and 4 bases at J, with 13 bases in the middle. The CDR3 extends over 13 amino acids. The CDR3, as DNA: TGTGCCACCGCATCCGGGACCACCGGGGAGCTGTTTTTT. It yields the protein CATASGTTGELFF.

The chain joins TRBV2 to TRBJ2-1; 8 bases are a match to TRBD2. Germline lookup yields CDR1 SNHLY and CDR2 FYNNEI. CDR3 length: 18 residues. Losses at the gene ends were 7 bases for V and 1 base for J; bases not matched to a gene: 15. Here the CDR3 DNA reads TGTGCCAGCATGGGGTTTGTTAGCGGGGATGCTTCCTACAATGAGCAGTTCTTC. This sequence encodes CASMGFVSGDASYNEQFF.

The chain carries TRBV7-7 and TRBJ2-5, with 8 bases fitting TRBD2. CDR1 SSHAT and CDR2 FNYEAQ come from the germline V gene (reference sequence). The CDR3 is 15 residues long. Trimming removed 3 bases from V and 5 bases from J; junction bases left unmatched: 8. The CDR3 DNA reads as TGTGCCAGCAGCTTGCTAGCGGGTACCGGGGAGACCCAGTACTTC. Its protein product is CASSLLAGTGETQYF.

This clone was seen just once. The genes are TRBV2 and TRBJ2-7, with 10 bases matching TRBD1. Trimming removed 2 bases from V and 5 bases from J; junction bases left unmatched: 3. CDR1 and CDR2 from the germline V gene are SNHLY and FYNNEI. The CDR3 has 14 amino acids. This chain's CDR3 is CASSEWDRGDEQYF. The CDR3 bases are TGTGCCAGCAGTGAATGGGACAGGGGAGACGAGCAGTACTTC.

The J gene is TRBJ2-7, the V gene TRBV18; D call uncertain. V lost 5 bases to trimming and J lost 4 bases, with 12 bases between them. CDR1 and CDR2 from the germline V gene are KGHSH and LQKENI. The CDR3 extends over 13 amino acids. In DNA, the CDR3 is TGTGCCAGCTCAACTACGGGCCCGTACGAGCAGTACTTC. As protein: CASSTTGPYEQYF.

The V call is TRBV7-9, the J call TRBJ2-1, with TRBD2 matching 8 bases. Germline V CDR1 and CDR2: SEHNR, FQNEAQ (reference sequence). The V gene end was trimmed by 0 bases and the J gene end by 12 bases; junction bases not matched to a gene: 7. This CDR3 spans 14 amino acids. The CDR3 loop reads CASSLAGREGWQFF. The CDR3 nucleotides read TGTGCCAGCAGCTTAGCCGGACGGGAGGGGTGGCAGTTCTTC.

The table lists this clone with a few counts. The chain carries TRBV12-5 and TRBJ2-1; D remains unclear. V was clipped by 1 base and J by 6 bases, with 13 bases between them. There are 15 residues in the CDR3. Germline CDR1 reads LGHNT; CDR2 reads FRNRAP. This CDR3 reads CASGLGQSGLNEQFF. CDR3 coding DNA: TGTGCTAGTGGTTTGGGGCAGTCAGGCCTCAATGAGCAGTTCTTC.